This record looks at one T cell receptor (beta chain) sequence and its context. Its specificity is unknown. Healthy adults negative for HIV, lacking recent acute infections or vaccinations, served as donors. The sample comes from a study of shared clonotypes between healthy human individuals. Study-wide results and limits: Clonotypes not shared had lower generation probabilities than those common to all four donors. An effect of sequencing depth on clonotype sharing among donors was expected.

This was a deep-level run. The data were produced by immunoSEQ multiplex PCR, yet TCRdb's version contains in-frame clones alone and is incomplete. Of under 1,100,000 clones detected, around 74% appear once; the ten largest clones hold approximately 1.5%. This CDR3 comprises 15 residues. The germline CDR1 and CDR2 sequences are MNHEY and SVGAGI. The V and J ends lost 6 bases and 3 bases respectively, with 18 bases between them. The rearrangement uses TRBV6-5 and TRBJ2-7; perhaps TRBD1 as D (6 bases). Sequenced: memory CD4+ T cells sorted from blood. Documented subset: CD45RA-negative fraction. The receptor comes from a young man in good health. Written as DNA, the CDR3 is TGTGCCAGCAGCTTTGGACAGCCGGGTCACTACGAGCAGTACTTC. Its protein is CASSFGQPGHYEQYF.